Listed here are 8 T cell receptor beta chains from one sample, sequenced in a study of read filtering for tumor transcriptome and immune sequencing. From roughly 390 ng of RNA, a library with molecular barcoded alpha/delta and beta/gamma adaptors was made. TCRdb ran MiXCR on the reads and lists one entry per CDR3 protein. The table has around 65,000 distinct CDR3 sequences, roughly 19% seen once. The sample comprised a population of CD138-negative cells sorted from bone marrow. These receptors originate from a donor at least 40 years old with multiple myeloma.

This clonotype has ten or more counts. The chain recombines TRBV28 with TRBJ1-5, with D maybe TRBD1 (6 bases). Germline CDR1 reads MDHEN; CDR2 reads SYDVKM. The CDR3 runs to 15 residues. Deletions cut 6 bases from V and 3 bases from J, with 15 bases between. The chain's CDR3 is CASSTPRGLNQPQHF. CDR3 nucleotides: TGTGCCAGCAGCACCCCCCGGGGGCTCAATCAGCCCCAGCATTTT.

This clonotype was seen only a few times. This chain joins TRBV3-1 and TRBJ1-2; D is unresolved. V dropped 1 base and J dropped 0 bases, with 9 bases sitting between them. This CDR3 contains 15 residues. Germline CDR1 is LGHDT and CDR2 is YNNKEL (reference sequence). CDR3 bases: TGTGCCAGCAGCCAAGGTCGCCAGTCTAACTATGGCTACACCTTC. This gives the protein CASSQGRQSNYGYTF. The full variable domain, in which reference TRBV3-1 and TRBJ1-2 provide the parts outside the CDR3, is DTAVSQTPKYLVTQMGNDKSIKCEQNLGHDTMYWYKQDSKKFLKIMFSYNNKELIINETVPNRFSPKSPDKAHLNLHINSLELGDSAVYFCASSQGRQSNYGYTFGSGTRLTVV.

This clonotype came up many times. The J gene is TRBJ1-6, the V gene TRBV20-1; no reliable D call. The CDR3 length is 14 residues. V gave up 0 bases and J gave up 1 base, with 4 bases separating them. Per germline, CDR1 DFQATT and CDR2 SNEGSKA (reference sequence). CDR3 nucleotides: TGCAGTGCTAGAGACAGGTCCTATAATTCACCCCTCCACTTT. This gives the protein CSARDRSYNSPLHF.

This clonotype was recorded at least ten times. The chain has TRBV28 and TRBJ2-3; D gene uncertain. Trimming left V 6 bases short and J 6 bases short, with 13 bases between. This CDR3 is 13 amino acids long. Germline V CDR1 and CDR2: MDHEN, SYDVKM. The CDR3 loop is CASSLGFRDTQYF. CDR3 nucleotides: TGTGCCAGCAGCCTTGGGTTCAGGGATACGCAGTATTTT.

In its sample, this clonotype was seen many times. The chain links TRBV29-1 to TRBJ1-4; weak D call: TRBD1 (6 bases). The germline V gene encodes CDR1 SQVTM and CDR2 ANQGSEA. This CDR3 comprises 13 residues. V lost 5 bases and J 10 bases, leaving 17 bases between the germline ends. In DNA form, the CDR3 reads TGCAGCGTTTCGGACAGTAACCCAGGAAAACTGTTTTTT. Its translation is CSVSDSNPGKLFF.

To note about this clonotype: At one boundary the junction diverges from the germline segment, which might be a read error. The rearrangement links TRBV27 to TRBJ2-1; D gene unclear. Germline CDR1 MNHEY, CDR2 SMNVEV (reference sequence). The CDR3 is 12 amino acids. This CDR3 is CASSSSYDEQFF. The CDR3 DNA follows: TGTGCCAGCAGTTCCTCCTACGATGAGCAGTTCTTC.

This clonotype was seen repeatedly, ten times or more. CDR3 bases: TGTGCCACCAGCAGAGACCCAGGGGTATCGAATGAGCAGTTCTTC. Its protein is CATSRDPGVSNEQFF. The rearrangement uses TRBV15 and TRBJ2-1; weak D call: TRBD1 (6 bases). Germline CDR1 is LNHNV and CDR2 is YYDKDF (reference sequence). V gave up 0 bases and J gave up 7 bases, with 13 bases separating them. This CDR3 contains 15 residues.

The sample holds many counts of this clonotype. The chain couples TRBV6-1 to TRBJ1-5, with TRBD1 as a possible D gene (6 bases). CDR3 length: 18 residues. V gave up 2 bases and J gave up 5 bases, with 22 bases separating them. Looked up from germline, CDR1 is MNHNS and CDR2 is SASEGT. The CDR3 is CASSELTGRVVAYQPQHF. CDR3 coding DNA: TGTGCCAGCAGTGAACTTACAGGGAGAGTCGTGGCATATCAGCCCCAGCATTTT.